The present TCR beta chain was sequenced within a study of T cells in Graves' hyperthyroidism and ophthalmopathy. V shed 2 bases and J shed 4 bases, with 17 bases lying between them. CDR1 and CDR2 (germline): DFQATT, SNEGSKA (reference sequence). The CDR3 has 15 residues. Amplification targeted TCR beta CDR3 regions from RNA transcripts. The HTBI primer set was used in a first-round RT-PCR of the TCR CDR3. TCRdb redid the calling of the multiplex PCR reads with MiXCR, one entry per CDR3 protein. The profile shows fewer than 900,000 distinct CDR3 sequences, roughly 17% of them singletons. The sequenced sample consisted of blood. This TCR came from a man between 18 and 35 years old with Graves' hyperthyroidism. The chain links TRBV20-1 to TRBJ2-5; D possibly corresponds to TRBD2 (6 bases). The CDR3 region is CSARRTGGFLETQYF. The CDR3 DNA follows: TGCAGTGCTAGACGGACCGGGGGTTTTTTAGAGACCCAGTACTTC.